This T cell receptor beta chain stems from a study of blood T cell repertoires in COVID-19. This CDR3 is 12 amino acids long. From germline, CDR1 is LGHNT and CDR2 FRNRAP. Between the trimmed V and J ends, which lost 2 bases and 9 bases, there was a span of 9 bases. As originally analysed: Counts of nucleated cells, estimated from reference gene primer amplification, were obtained. Sequenced by immunoSEQ multiplex PCR; TCRdb stores in-frame clones only, minus some. The DNA was the basis for D and trimming; V, J and clone size are from that table. The data contain approximately 160,000 clones, approximately 80% of them singletons.

The specimen sequenced was PBMCs or T cells enriched from blood (not recorded which). The sequence derives from a man aged 35-49 years who had recovered from COVID-19. This chain uses TRBV12-5 with TRBJ2-3, with D tentatively TRBD2 (5 bases). The DNA for the CDR3 is TGTGCTAGTGGTTTGCTTAGCGACACGCAGTATTTT. It specifies CASGLLSDTQYF. Based on the CDR3 plus reference TRBV12-5 and TRBJ2-3, the full variable domain is DARVTQTPRHKVTEMGQEVTMRCQPILGHNTVFWYRQTMMQGLELLAYFRNRAPLDDSGMPKDRFSAEMPDATLATLKIQPSEPRDSAVYFCASGLLSDTQYFGPGTRLTVL.